The 30 T cell receptor beta chains below all came from one sample that was sequenced in a study of regulatory T cells in long-lasting Graves disease. Libraries of TCR beta came from iRepertoire HTBI primers plus Arm-PCR of CDR3 regions. Via MiXCR, TCRdb re-called the multiplex PCR reads, giving one row per CDR3 protein. The profile shows hundreds of thousands of distinct CDR3 sequences, over 15% of them singletons. Specified time point: newly diagnosed GD, antithyroid drugs for less than 3 months. With RNA extracted from PBMCs as input, the TCR library was made. The starting material was peripheral blood mononuclear cells (PBMCs), obtained at new diagnosis, from a patient treated with antithyroid drugs. These receptor sequences come from a female donor with Graves disease.

This clonotype was picked up many times. The chain has TRBV11-2 and TRBJ2-3, with TRBD2 identical over 10 bases. Trimming cost V 5 bases and J 3 bases; bases outside gene matches: 5. Germline CDR1 reads SGHAT; CDR2 reads FQNNGV. This CDR3 comprises 15 residues. The CDR3 protein is CASSPALAGTDTQYF. CDR3 nucleotides: TGTGCCAGCAGCCCAGCACTAGCGGGAACAGATACGCAGTATTTT. Full variable domain (rest looked up from reference TRBV11-2 and TRBJ2-3): EAGVAQSPRYKIIEKRQSVAFWCNPISGHATLYWYQQILGQGPKLLIQFQNNGVVDDSQLPKDRFSAERLKGVDSTLKIQPAKLEDSAVYLCASSPALAGTDTQYFGPGTRLTVL.

The chain links TRBV10-2 to TRBJ2-1; the D gene is possibly TRBD2 (6 bases). V lost 10 bases, J lost 4 bases, and 17 bases lay in between. Germline CDR1 WSHSY, CDR2 SAAADI. CDR3 length: 14 amino acids. DNA for the CDR3: TGCGCCACCCGTAACGTCGGGGGATACAATGAGCAGTTCTTC. Amino acids: CATRNVGGYNEQFF.

This clonotype has a count of ten or more. V gene TRBV6-5 combines with J gene TRBJ1-2; the D is unclear. V lost 2 bases and J lost 8, with 12 bases in between. Germline V CDR1 and CDR2: MNHEY, SVGAGI. The CDR3 is 13 amino acids. Here the CDR3 DNA reads TGTGCCAGCAGTTACGGACCTGCTGGGGGCTACACCTTC. This sequence encodes CASSYGPAGGYTF.

This clonotype was seen repeatedly, ten times or more. This chain links TRBV27 with TRBJ1-5, with D tentatively TRBD1 (5 bases). Between the trimmed V and J ends, which lost 7 bases and 6 bases, there was a span of 13 bases. The CDR3 length is 13 residues. Germline V gives CDR1 MNHEY, CDR2 SMNVEV (reference sequence). The CDR3 coding sequence is TGTGCCAGCATTCGGGAAGGGACTCAGCCCCAGCATTTT. Amino acids: CASIREGTQPQHF.

This clonotype was found many times. V and J are TRBV27 and TRBJ2-7, with TRBD2 identical over 7 bases. J was trimmed by 2 bases and V by 3 bases; bases with no gene match: 7. Germline CDR1 and CDR2: MNHEY and SMNVEV (reference sequence). The CDR3 totals 15 residues. CDR3 sequence reads: CASSFTAGAAYEQYF. The CDR3 DNA follows: TGTGCCAGCAGTTTTACGGCGGGAGCGGCCTACGAGCAGTACTTC.

This clonotype was observed a handful of times. The CDR3: CASTSTSYEQYF. The CDR3 DNA follows: TGTGCCAGCACCTCCACCTCCTACGAGCAGTACTTC. The J gene is TRBJ2-7, the V gene TRBV28, with D uncertain. The CDR3 covers 12 residues. Germline lookup yields CDR1 MDHEN and CDR2 SYDVKM. The germline V and J ends were trimmed by 7 bases and 0 bases, with 7 bases remaining between them.

This clonotype occurred many times. The chain is built from TRBV11-2 and TRBJ2-2; D unresolved. Germline assignment: CDR1 SGHAT and CDR2 FQNNGV. V lost 7 bases, J lost 0 bases, and 12 bases lay in between. The CDR3 covers 15 residues. The CDR3 region is CASIRNGPNTGELFF. The CDR3 nucleotides are TGTGCCAGCATCAGGAATGGGCCGAACACCGGGGAGCTGTTTTTT.

CDR3 in DNA: TGTGCCAGCAGTCTATCAACTGTAATCGGTCAGCCCCAGCATTTT. Translating it yields CASSLSTVIGQPQHF. The chain joins TRBV28 to TRBJ1-5; no clear D. There are 15 residues in the CDR3. Germline-derived CDR1 and CDR2 are MDHEN and SYDVKM. V was trimmed by 5 bases and J by 6 bases, leaving 17 bases between them.

The chain joins TRBV11-2 to TRBJ1-2; tentative D call: TRBD1 (6 bases). CDR3 length: 15 amino acids. Trimming took off 6 bases at V and 4 bases at J, with 18 bases between the two ends. From germline, CDR1 is SGHAT and CDR2 FQNNGV. CDR3 in amino acids: CASSKIGGSGYGYTF. The CDR3 DNA reads TGTGCCAGCAGTAAGATAGGGGGTAGTGGCTATGGCTACACCTTC.

This clonotype was detected many times. This chain uses TRBV18 with TRBJ2-7; 9 nucleotides align to TRBD1. The CDR3 runs to 14 residues. CDR1 and CDR2 (germline): KGHSH, LQKENI. The junction had 4 bases not matched to a gene; V was cut back by 3 bases and J by 4 bases. CDR3 in amino acids: CASSPGTGWYEQYF. As DNA, the CDR3 is TGTGCCAGCTCACCTGGGACAGGGTGGTACGAGCAGTACTTC.

V usage is TRBV18 and J usage is TRBJ1-1; perhaps TRBD1 as D (5 bases). The CDR3 has 15 residues. Germline CDR1 and CDR2: KGHSH and LQKENI. Between the trimmed V and J ends, which lost 3 bases and 0 bases, there was a span of 11 bases. CDR3 nucleotides: TGTGCCAGCTCACCCGGGGCGAATATGAACACTGAAGCTTTCTTT. Translating it yields CASSPGANMNTEAFF.

The chain couples TRBV25-1 to TRBJ2-4, with 9 bases fitting TRBD1. The J call may be incorrect, as the DNA end agrees better with TRBJ1-2. The CDR3 sequence is 19 residues long. In germline, CDR1 is MGHDK, CDR2 SYGVNS. The CDR3 nucleotides read TGTGCCAGCAGTGAATTAGTGCCGGGTGGGGACAGGGATAAGATTGGCTACACCTTC. Amino acid sequence: CASSELVPGGDRDKIGYTF.

This clonotype has at least ten counts. The rearrangement joins TRBV19 to TRBJ1-5, with D maybe TRBD1 (6 bases). Germline V lookup: CDR1 LNHDA, CDR2 SQIVND (reference sequence). The CDR3 is 14 residues long. V was trimmed by 7 bases and J by 0 bases, leaving 10 bases between them. This chain's CDR3 is CASKGGNSNQPQHF. The CDR3 DNA is TGTGCCAGTAAAGGGGGAAATAGCAATCAGCCCCAGCATTTT.

This clonotype was seen many times. V and J are TRBV24-1 and TRBJ2-3; tentatively, D is TRBD1 (5 bases). Trimming removed 3 bases from V and 3 bases from J, with 21 bases in between. This CDR3 region has 18 residues. CDR1 and CDR2 (germline): KGHDR, SFDVKD. DNA of the CDR3: TGTGCCACCAGTGATCCCCTATTTCAGGGCGGAAGGACAGATACGCAGTATTTT. Translated: CATSDPLFQGGRTDTQYF.

In this sample, this clonotype turned up a few times. This may stem from a read error, because a much larger clone lies one nucleotide away. The conserved phenylalanine or tryptophan normally closing the CDR3 is absent here, so this likely arose from a read error. This chain connects TRBV30 to TRBJ1-1; possibly TRBD1 for D (5 bases). Looked up from germline, CDR1 is GTSNPN and CDR2 is SVGIG (reference sequence). Trimming removed 0 bases from V and 8 bases from J, with 19 bases in between. This CDR3 is 15 amino acids long. This CDR3 is CAWSVRQLVRVEAFS. CDR3 nucleotides: TGTGCCTGGAGTGTTCGACAGTTGGTACGGGTGGAAGCTTTCTCT.

The rearrangement links TRBV2 to TRBJ2-3; D tentatively reads TRBD1 or TRBD2 (6 bases each). Per the germline V gene, CDR1 is SNHLY and CDR2 is FYNNEI. The CDR3 extends over 15 amino acids. V dropped 6 bases and J dropped 0 bases, with 13 bases sitting between them. CDR3 nucleotides: TGTGCCAGCAGAACAGGGACTTCTAGCACAGATACGCAGTATTTT. It encodes CASRTGTSSTDTQYF.

This clonotype was counted at least ten times. The chain links TRBV12-3 or TRBV12-4 to TRBJ2-2; tentatively, D is TRBD1 (6 bases). Between the trimmed V and J ends, which lost 6 bases and 0 bases, there was a span of 8 bases. This CDR3 has 14 residues. The CDR3 DNA reads as TGTGCCAGCAGACAGGGTGCGAACACCGGGGAGCTGTTTTTT. Amino acid sequence: CASRQGANTGELFF.

This clonotype was counted a few times. The chain uses TRBV19 and TRBJ2-2; tentative D call: TRBD1 (6 bases). From germline, CDR1 is LNHDA and CDR2 SQIVND (reference sequence). The CDR3 has 14 amino acids. The germline V and J ends were trimmed by 4 bases and 7 bases, with 13 bases remaining between them. CDR3 residues: CASSSRGLIGELFF. The CDR3 DNA reads as TGTGCCAGTAGTAGCAGGGGTCTGATCGGGGAGCTGTTTTTT. Full variable domain (rest looked up from reference TRBV19 and TRBJ2-2): DGGITQSPKYLFRKEGQNVTLSCEQNLNHDAMYWYRQDPGQGLRLIYYSQIVNDFQKGDIAEGYSVSREKKESFPLTVTSAQKNPTAFYLCASSSRGLIGELFFGEGSRLTVL.

This clonotype came up many times. This chain links TRBV5-1 with TRBJ2-1; D remains ambiguous. The CDR3 is made up of 12 amino acids. Germline V CDR1 and CDR2: SGHRS, YFSETQ. Deletions cut 7 bases from V and 5 bases from J, with 10 bases between. DNA for the CDR3: TGCGCCAGCGGAACTAACGACAATGAGCAGTTCTTC. This encodes CASGTNDNEQFF.

This clonotype was seen repeatedly, ten times or more. The chain uses TRBV6-1 and TRBJ2-7, with D hard to call. Germline V gives CDR1 MNHNS, CDR2 SASEGT. CDR3 length: 12 amino acids. With 6 bases removed from V and 5 bases from J, the gap between germline ends came to 11 bases. The CDR3 DNA reads as TGTGCCAGCAGCCACGAAATCCACGAGCAGTACTTC. The encoded protein is CASSHEIHEQYF.

The rearrangement joins TRBV30 to TRBJ2-1; D is uncertain. V dropped 0 bases and J dropped 8 bases, with 14 bases sitting between them. This CDR3 spans 14 amino acids. Germline-derived CDR1 and CDR2 are GTSNPN and SVGIG (reference sequence). In DNA, the CDR3 is TGTGCCTGGAGTGTGAAAGGGCCCTTGGATGAGCAGTTCTTC. Residues: CAWSVKGPLDEQFF.

This clonotype was counted ten times or more. The chain links TRBV5-1 to TRBJ2-7; D not resolved. Germline V CDR1 and CDR2: SGHRS, YFSETQ. Trimming took off 5 bases at V and 5 bases at J, with 11 bases between the two ends. This CDR3 has 12 residues. The CDR3 is CASSSATDEQYF. The CDR3 bases are TGCGCCAGCAGTTCAGCTACCGACGAGCAGTACTTC.

This clonotype appeared many times. The rearrangement joins TRBV11-3 to TRBJ1-3; a weak D match, TRBD1 (5 bases). Germline values: CDR1 SGHNT, CDR2 YENEEA. V was trimmed by 4 bases and J by 0 bases, leaving 7 bases between them. The CDR3 has 14 residues. DNA of the CDR3: TGTGCCAGCAGCTGGGGGTTCTCTGGAAACACCATATATTTT. Translated, it gives CASSWGFSGNTIYF. The full variable domain, its missing parts supplied by reference TRBV11-3 and TRBJ1-3, is EAGVVQSPRYKIIEKKQPVAFWCNPISGHNTLYWYLQNLGQGPELLIRYENEEAVDDSQLPKDRFSAERLKGVDSTLKIQPAELGDSAVYLCASSWGFSGNTIYFGEGSWLTVV.

This clonotype has more than one count but fewer than ten. V gene TRBV6-1 combines with J gene TRBJ2-7; a possible D gene is TRBD2 (6 bases). V lost 4 bases and J lost 4, with 17 bases in between. CDR3 length equals 15 residues. The germline V gene has CDR1 MNHNS and CDR2 SASEGT. DNA of the CDR3: TGTGCCAGCAGTGGTTTTTTTGGAGGGCCGTACGAGCAGTACTTC. It specifies CASSGFFGGPYEQYF.

The chain couples TRBV27 to TRBJ2-2; 7 bases line up with TRBD2. Looked up from germline, CDR1 is MNHEY and CDR2 is SMNVEV (reference sequence). V was clipped by 8 bases and J by 4 bases; unmatched bases: 13. CDR3 length equals 16 residues. The CDR3 sequence is CASDPSGEGRTGELFF. CDR3 nucleotide sequence: TGTGCCAGCGATCCGTCGGGGGAGGGCCGCACCGGGGAGCTGTTTTTT.

This clonotype has ten or more counts. V and J are TRBV12-3 or TRBV12-4 and TRBJ2-2; D not certain. The V gene lost 6 bases and the J gene lost 6 bases, with 8 bases spanning the gap. The CDR3 spans 12 residues. CDR3 amino acids: CASRPSPGELFF. DNA for the CDR3: TGTGCCAGCAGGCCGTCCCCCGGGGAGCTGTTTTTT.

This clonotype was seen at least ten times. This chain uses TRBV20-1 with TRBJ1-6; D ambiguous. CDR3 length: 15 residues. CDR1 is DFQATT, CDR2 SNEGSKA, per germline (reference sequence). V lost 1 base and J 6 bases, leaving 13 bases between the germline ends. The CDR3 loop reads CSARGTLDSNSPLHF. The CDR3 nucleotides are TGCAGTGCTAGAGGGACCTTGGATTCTAATTCACCCCTCCACTTT.

This clonotype was seen many times. This chain connects TRBV28 to TRBJ1-3, with D perhaps TRBD1 (5 bases). V was trimmed by 5 bases and J by 0 bases, leaving 26 bases between them. CDR1 and CDR2 (germline): MDHEN, SYDVKM. CDR3 length: 20 residues. CDR3 residues: CASSPLGIAQGSGSGNTIYF. In DNA form, the CDR3 reads TGTGCCAGCAGTCCTTTAGGGATCGCGCAGGGTTCGGGCTCTGGAAACACCATATATTTT.

This clonotype has more than one count but fewer than ten. The chain couples TRBV7-2 to TRBJ1-2; 10 nucleotides match TRBD1. Germline CDR1 SGHTA, CDR2 FQGNSA. The CDR3 is made up of 14 amino acids. The V segment lost 4 bases and the J segment 8 bases; nucleotides outside the gene matches: 7. CDR3 DNA sequence: TGTGCCAGCAGCTCTTGGGGGACAGGGGAAGGCTACACCTTC. Translation: CASSSWGTGEGYTF.

This clonotype was counted only a few times. V is TRBV9 and J is TRBJ2-1; D possibly matches TRBD1 or TRBD2 (5 bases each). V dropped 0 bases and J dropped 9 bases, with 16 bases sitting between them. The CDR3 length is 15 residues. Germline V lookup: CDR1 SGDLS, CDR2 YYNGEE. The CDR3 DNA reads as TGTGCCAGCAGCGTAGTGGCGTTGGGGGAGAGTGAGCAGTTCTTC. This gives the protein CASSVVALGESEQFF.